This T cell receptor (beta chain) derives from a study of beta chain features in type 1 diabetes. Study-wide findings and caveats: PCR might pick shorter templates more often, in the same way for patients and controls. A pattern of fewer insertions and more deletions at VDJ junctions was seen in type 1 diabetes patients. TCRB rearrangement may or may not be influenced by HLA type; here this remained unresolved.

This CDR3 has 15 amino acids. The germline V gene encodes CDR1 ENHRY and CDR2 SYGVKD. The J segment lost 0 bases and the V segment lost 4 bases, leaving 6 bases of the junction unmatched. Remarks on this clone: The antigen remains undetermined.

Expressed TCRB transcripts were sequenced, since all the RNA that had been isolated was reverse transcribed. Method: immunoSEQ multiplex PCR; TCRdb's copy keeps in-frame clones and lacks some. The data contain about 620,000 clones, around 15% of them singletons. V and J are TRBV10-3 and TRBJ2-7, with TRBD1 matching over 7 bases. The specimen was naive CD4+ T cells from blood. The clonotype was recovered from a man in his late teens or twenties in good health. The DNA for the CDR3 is TGTGCCATCAGTGTCTCAGGGGGTAGCTCCTACGAGCAGTACTTC. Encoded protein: CAISVSGGSSYEQYF.